The rows below give T cell receptor beta chains drawn from one sample of a study of blood T cells in healthy people across ages. TCRdb itself ran the 5' RACE reads through MiXCR, one entry per CDR3 protein. The data hold about 570,000 distinct CDR3 sequences, with about 25% observed a single time. Source material: blood. The receptors originated from a woman aged 70-85 years in good health. Both conserved end residues are part of each CDR3. Fields, in order: V gene, D gene, CDR3 protein. D genes are given only for firm matches.

>TRBV3-1|TRBD2
CASSRLAGGRTDTQYF
>TRBV7-2|-
CASSPGAEWYRGNTEAFF
>TRBV6-6|-
CASSPTMNTEAFF
>TRBV29-1|TRBD1
CSASRGQGASNEQFF
>TRBV5-1|-
CASSLSGGTDTQYF
>TRBV20-1|TRBD2
CSAHRQRGGSGRIKTQYF
>TRBV5-1|TRBD1
CASSGDRVAKNIQYF
>TRBV11-2|-
CASSSDKQLRSGNTIYF
>TRBV6-2/TRBV6-3|-
CASSNRDYGYTF
>TRBV12-3/TRBV12-4|TRBD1
CASSAQGALGEQYF
>TRBV20-1|-
CSARGRIIKKNIQYF
>TRBV7-9|TRBD1
CASSSGQLVGYTF
>TRBV15|-
CATSRVTDWGGQLFF
>TRBV4-1|TRBD1
CASSHRTGGECEQYF
>TRBV29-1|-
CSVGWVGGTDTQYF
>TRBV29-1|TRBD1
CSAAPQGGVGYTF
>TRBV4-2|-
CASSQELQGWDYGYTF
>TRBV20-1|TRBD1
CSASPEQGASQETQYF
>TRBV6-1|-
CASSARNGGPYEQYF